Given below is one T cell receptor beta chain in context. Template material for amplifying TCR beta CDR3 regions consisted of RNA transcripts. Primed by the HTBI set, a first-round RT-PCR was run on the TCR CDR3. TCRdb called the multiplex PCR reads again in MiXCR, with one record for every CDR3 protein. The sample has 350,000 to 400,000 distinct CDR3 sequences; about 18% are singletons. These data originate in a study of T cells in Graves' hyperthyroidism and ophthalmopathy. The CDR3 sequence is 15 residues long. CDR1 is KGHDR and CDR2 is SFDVKD in the germline V gene. V lost 3 bases, J lost 2 bases, and 13 bases lay in between.

The sequencing input was blood. The sequence was obtained from a woman aged 18-29 years with Graves' hyperthyroidism. The chain recombines TRBV24-1 with TRBJ2-7; tentative D call: TRBD1 (7 bases). The CDR3 nucleotides are TGTGCCACCAGTGATAGGCGGGACAGAGCCTACGAGCAGTACTTC. This encodes CATSDRRDRAYEQYF.